The present entry profiles one T cell receptor beta chain with its context. Its antigen is currently unknown. The CDR3 extends over 17 amino acids. V gave up 4 bases and J gave up 9 bases; unmatched junction bases: 17. Germline CDR1 is MGHRA and CDR2 is YSYEKL. Isolated RNA was reverse transcribed into cDNA used as the sequencing template. Some clones are missing from TCRdb's copy, which holds only in-frame ones; the method was immunoSEQ multiplex PCR. The table records fewer than 200,000 clones, roughly 62% of them present only once. These data belong to a study of CD8+ T cells in alopecia areata. Findings and limits, study-wide: Sequencing of scalp samples also captures resident alphabeta T cells of normal skin.

Treatment of the sample: oral pan-JAK inhibitor, 5-10 mg twice daily. Individuals with alopecia areata gave both lesional scalp punch biopsies and peripheral blood for collection. Here the sequenced sample was CD8+ T cells sorted from blood, taken at week 24, from a patient treated with tofacitinib. The sequence came from a human donor with alopecia areata. The chain joins TRBV4-1 to TRBJ2-1; TRBD1 matches at 8 bases. The CDR3 coding sequence is TGCGCCAGCAGCCTCGAAAGTCCGGGACAGGCCTCGCTTGAGCAGTTCTTC. Protein product: CASSLESPGQASLEQFF.